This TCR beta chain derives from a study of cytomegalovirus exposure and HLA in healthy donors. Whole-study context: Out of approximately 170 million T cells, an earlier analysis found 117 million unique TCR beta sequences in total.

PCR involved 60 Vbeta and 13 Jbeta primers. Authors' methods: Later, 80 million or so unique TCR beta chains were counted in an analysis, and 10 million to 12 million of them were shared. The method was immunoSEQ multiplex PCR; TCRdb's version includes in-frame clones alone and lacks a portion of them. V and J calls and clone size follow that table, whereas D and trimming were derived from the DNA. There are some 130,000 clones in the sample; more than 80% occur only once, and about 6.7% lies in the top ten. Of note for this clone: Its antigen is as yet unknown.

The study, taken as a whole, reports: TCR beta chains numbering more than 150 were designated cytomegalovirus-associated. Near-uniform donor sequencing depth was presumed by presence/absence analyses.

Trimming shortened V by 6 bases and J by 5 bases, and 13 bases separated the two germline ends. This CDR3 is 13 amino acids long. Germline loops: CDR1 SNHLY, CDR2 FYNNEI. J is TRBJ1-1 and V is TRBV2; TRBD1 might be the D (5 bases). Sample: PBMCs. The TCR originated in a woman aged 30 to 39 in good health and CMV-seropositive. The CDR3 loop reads CASRDTHETEAFF. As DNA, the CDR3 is TGTGCCAGCAGGGACACCCACGAGACTGAAGCTTTCTTT. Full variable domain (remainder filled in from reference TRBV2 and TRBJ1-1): EPEVTQTPSHQVTQMGQEVILRCVPISNHLYFYWYRQILGQKVEFLVSFYNNEISEKSEIFDDQFSVERPDGSNFTLKIRSTKLEDSAMYFCASRDTHETEAFFGQGTRLTVV.